Presented here are 16 T cell receptor beta chains from one specimen sequenced in a study of blood T cells in healthy people across ages. Alongside a J-beta primer mix, a sample-barcoded 5' primer served in a second PCR lasting roughly 7 to 11 cycles. TCRdb itself ran the 5' RACE reads through MiXCR, one entry per CDR3 protein. The table has about a million distinct CDR3 sequences, roughly 51% seen once. Sequenced sample: blood. Source of these receptors: a woman in her sixties in good health.

This clonotype has more than one count but fewer than ten. The chain employs TRBV28 and TRBJ2-5, with 7 bases lining up with TRBD2. Germline V gives CDR1 MDHEN, CDR2 SYDVKM. The V and J ends lost 2 bases and 3 bases, in that order; junction bases with no gene match: 6. The CDR3 covers 15 residues. The CDR3 protein is CASSLLAEAKETQYF. Here the CDR3 DNA reads TGTGCCAGCAGTTTACTAGCGGAGGCGAAAGAGACCCAGTACTTC.

The J gene is TRBJ2-3, the V gene TRBV6-1; the match to TRBD1 covers 10 bases. This CDR3 comprises 19 residues. V dropped 7 bases and J dropped 1; count of bases not matched to a gene: 17. Germline CDR1 reads MNHNS; CDR2 reads SASEGT. CDR3 sequence (DNA): TGTGCCAGCACCCTAAGCTTCCGGGACAGGGGTAGATGCACAGATACGCAGTATTTT. Residues: CASTLSFRDRGRCTDTQYF.

This chain connects TRBV28 to TRBJ2-3; unclear D gene. This CDR3 is 13 amino acids long. The V end lost 6 bases, the J end lost 2 bases, and 9 bases lay between the germline ends. Per germline, CDR1 MDHEN and CDR2 SYDVKM. The CDR3 protein is CASSQTATDTQYF. The CDR3 region has the DNA TGTGCCAGCAGCCAGACCGCCACAGATACGCAGTATTTT. Combining the CDR3 with reference TRBV28 and TRBJ2-3 gives the whole variable domain DVKVTQSSRYLVKRTGEKVFLECVQDMDHENMFWYRQDPGLGLRLIYFSYDVKMKEKGDIPEGYSVSREKKERFSLILESASTNQTSMYLCASSQTATDTQYFGPGTRLTVL.

The chain joins TRBV7-2 to TRBJ1-1; no definite D call. Trimming stripped 5 bases from V and 7 bases from J, with 8 bases between. The CDR3 is 11 residues long. The germline V gene has CDR1 SGHTA and CDR2 FQGNSA. The CDR3 sequence: CASSAQFEAFF. The CDR3 DNA reads TGTGCCAGCAGCGCACAGTTTGAAGCTTTCTTT.

J is TRBJ1-2 and V is TRBV7-9; D gene ambiguous. This CDR3 is 13 amino acids long. CDR1 is SEHNR and CDR2 is FQNEAQ in the germline V gene (reference sequence). The germline V and J ends were trimmed by 1 base and 4 bases, with 7 bases remaining between them. The CDR3 spells CASSLESSYGYTF. DNA for the CDR3: TGTGCCAGCAGCTTAGAAAGTTCCTATGGCTACACCTTC. Full variable domain (remainder filled in from reference TRBV7-9 and TRBJ1-2): DTGVSQNPRHKITKRGQNVTFRCDPISEHNRLYWYRQTLGQGPEFLTYFQNEAQLEKSRLLSDRFSAERPKGSFSTLEIQRTEQGDSAMYLCASSLESSYGYTFGSGTRLTVV.

The chain employs TRBV4-1 and TRBJ1-5; 10 bases fit TRBD1. Trimming cost V 1 base and J 4 bases; bases outside gene matches: 1. There are 15 residues in the CDR3. Germline-derived CDR1 and CDR2 are MGHRA and YSYEKL. CDR3 nucleotides: TGCGCCAGCAGCCAAGGGGGACAGGGGAATCAGCCCCAGCATTTT. This codes for CASSQGGQGNQPQHF.

V gene TRBV10-3 combines with J gene TRBJ2-7; 7 nucleotides agree with TRBD2. Unmatched junction bases numbered 9, after V lost 10 bases and J lost 3 bases. CDR1 and CDR2 from the germline V gene are ENHRY and SYGVKD. This CDR3 spans 13 amino acids. DNA for the CDR3: TGTGCCACTACGGGAGGCTCGCACTACGAGCAGTACTTC. This codes for CATTGGSHYEQYF.

This clonotype occurred a few times. V gene TRBV6-2 or TRBV6-3 combines with J gene TRBJ2-3; D ambiguous. CDR3 size: 12 residues. The V gene lost 1 base and the J gene lost 9 bases, with 8 bases spanning the gap. Germline loops: CDR1 MNHEY, CDR2 SVGEGT. Here the CDR3 DNA reads TGTGCCAGCAGTTACTTTACTGGAACGCAGTATTTT. Its protein is CASSYFTGTQYF.

There are a few counts of this clonotype. This chain connects TRBV7-2 to TRBJ2-3; perhaps TRBD2 as D (5 bases). The CDR3 consists of 14 residues. CDR1 and CDR2 from the germline V gene are SGHTA and FQGNSA. Trimming shortened V by 1 base and J by 7 bases, and 12 bases separated the two germline ends. The DNA for the CDR3 is TGTGCCAGCAGCTTAGACGGGAAAGAATATACGCAGTATTTT. Amino acids: CASSLDGKEYTQYF.

This clonotype was detected only a few times. V is TRBV6-5 and J is TRBJ2-5; TRBD2 agrees at 14 bases. Germline CDR1 is MNHEY and CDR2 is SVGAGI. V lost 1 base and J lost 0; bases outside the gene matches: 7. The CDR3 has 19 amino acids. The CDR3 loop is CASSYWGLAGVEHQETQYF. The DNA for the CDR3 is TGTGCCAGCAGTTACTGGGGACTAGCGGGAGTAGAGCACCAAGAGACCCAGTACTTC.

The V and J genes are TRBV10-3 and TRBJ2-1; D is possibly TRBD2 (5 bases). Trimming pared 3 bases from V and 8 bases from J, leaving 14 bases between. Per germline, CDR1 ENHRY and CDR2 SYGVKD. This CDR3 is built from 14 residues. CDR3 protein: CAISDGLALDEQFF. CDR3 nucleotide sequence: TGTGCCATCAGTGACGGCCTAGCTCTCGATGAGCAGTTCTTC.

The rearrangement joins TRBV7-9 to TRBJ2-5; 9 bases align to TRBD1. The J call may be faulty, since TRBJ2-7 better matches the DNA end. The CDR3 sequence is 13 residues long. Germline lookup yields CDR1 SEHNR and CDR2 FQNEAQ (reference sequence). CDR3 nucleotides: TGTGCCAGCGGGGGGACAGGGCTTTTCGAGCAGTACTTC. It encodes CASGGTGLFEQYF.

The chain combines TRBV18 with TRBJ2-7, with TRBD2 as a possible D gene (6 bases). There are 15 residues in the CDR3. The V end was cut by 6 bases, the J end by 0 bases, with 15 bases between. Per the germline V gene, CDR1 is KGHSH and CDR2 is LQKENI. CDR3 sequence reads: CASSPDGGRSYEQYF. In DNA form, the CDR3 reads TGTGCCAGCTCCCCTGACGGGGGACGCTCCTACGAGCAGTACTTC.

This clonotype was seen more than once but under ten times. V is TRBV20-1 and J is TRBJ2-7; unclear D gene. V gave up 5 bases and J gave up 0 bases, with 14 bases separating them. The germline CDR1 and CDR2 sequences are DFQATT and SNEGSKA (reference sequence). This CDR3 region has 14 residues. Here the CDR3 reads CSAPRLAASYEQYF. The CDR3 bases are TGCAGTGCTCCCAGGCTCGCGGCCTCCTACGAGCAGTACTTC.

This clonotype occurred a few times. This chain uses TRBV20-1 with TRBJ1-4, with D unresolved. The CDR3 spans 14 residues. Trimming cost V 0 bases and J 4 bases, with 9 bases left between them. CDR1 and CDR2 (germline): DFQATT, SNEGSKA (reference sequence). The CDR3 loop reads CSARDRDVNEKLFF. The CDR3 DNA sequence: TGCAGTGCTAGAGACCGGGATGTTAATGAAAAACTGTTTTTT.

The chain uses TRBV7-9 and TRBJ2-1; maybe TRBD1 (5 bases). The CDR3 has 17 amino acids. Between the trimmed V and J ends, which lost 5 bases and 0 bases, there was a span of 17 bases. Looked up from germline, CDR1 is SEHNR and CDR2 is FQNEAQ (reference sequence). The CDR3 nucleotides read TGTGCCAGCAGCCTTTTGCGAGTCAGGGACTCCTACAATGAGCAGTTCTTC. It encodes CASSLLRVRDSYNEQFF.